The present TCR beta chain was sequenced within a study of T cells after posttransplantation cyclophosphamide. The CDR3 is 14 residues long. V was pared by 6 bases and J by 2 bases, with 5 bases of the junction left unmatched. CDR1 is LNHDA and CDR2 is SQIVND in the germline V gene (reference sequence). About this clone: No antigen is known for it.

Points from the study as a whole: Recipient CMV seropositivity and CMV reactivation strongly tracked TRB clonality. Donor CD8+ memory clones often dominated recipient blood repertoires at later times. TRB overlap between skin or GI tissue T cells and blood was limited.

Treatment was busulfan-fludarabine conditioning, a marrow graft, and cyclophosphamide on days +3 and +4. Only in-frame clones appear in the TCRdb table, and some are missing; sequencing was by immunoSEQ multiplex PCR. Of roughly 9,900 clones listed, about 89% are singletons. The J gene is TRBJ2-3, the V gene TRBV19, with 7 positions matching TRBD1. The TCR originated in a young adult male patient who received an allogeneic stem cell transplant from a related donor, was CMV-positive, and had acute GVHD only. The graft donor may have given rise to some T cells. Source: CD4+ T cells sorted from PBMCs, taken after allogeneic stem cell transplant with posttransplant cyclophosphamide. The CDR3 DNA is TGTGCCAGTAGCCTCGGGACAGCCACAGATACGCAGTATTTT. Its protein product is CASSLGTATDTQYF.